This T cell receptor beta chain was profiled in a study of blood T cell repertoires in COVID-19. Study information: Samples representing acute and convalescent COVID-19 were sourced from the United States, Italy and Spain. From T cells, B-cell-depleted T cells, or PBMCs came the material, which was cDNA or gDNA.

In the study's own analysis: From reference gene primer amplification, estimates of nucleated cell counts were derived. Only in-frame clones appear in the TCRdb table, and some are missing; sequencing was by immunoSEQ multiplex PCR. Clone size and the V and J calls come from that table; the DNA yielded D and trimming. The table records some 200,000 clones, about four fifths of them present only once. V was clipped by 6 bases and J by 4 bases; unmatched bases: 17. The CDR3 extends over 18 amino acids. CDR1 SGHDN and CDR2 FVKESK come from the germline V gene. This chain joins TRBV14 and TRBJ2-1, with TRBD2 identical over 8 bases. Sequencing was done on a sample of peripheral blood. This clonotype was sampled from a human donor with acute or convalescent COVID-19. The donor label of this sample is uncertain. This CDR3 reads CASSLPFSGMGWYNEQFF. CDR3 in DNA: TGTGCCAGCAGTCTCCCTTTTAGCGGGATGGGTTGGTACAATGAGCAGTTCTTC.